Here is one T cell receptor (beta chain) with its context. Antigen specificity is unknown. These data originate in a study of beta chain features in type 1 diabetes. Germline V gives CDR1 MNHNY, CDR2 SVGAGI (reference sequence). The germline V and J ends were trimmed by 6 bases and 4 bases, with 15 bases remaining between them. The CDR3 contains 14 residues. Study-level points and caveats: High TCR expression in some cells could lead to their over-representation in cDNA sequencing. For patients, the naive, central memory and Treg TCRB repertoires appeared more alike than for healthy donors. When Type 1 diabetes patients were examined, their TCRB CDR3s proved moderately but significantly shorter in all four CD4+ subsets.

cDNA synthesis used the whole RNA isolate, giving expressed TCRB sequences. Profiling relied on immunoSEQ multiplex PCR, and the TCRdb table lists in-frame clones only, not all of them. The sample holds 55,000 to 85,000 clones; roughly 50% are singletons and the top ten take 0.7%. The chain carries TRBV6-6 and TRBJ1-1; possible D gene TRBD1, 5 bases. The sample consisted of central memory CD4+ T cells from blood. The clonotype comes from a man aged 25 to 45 with type 1 diabetes. The CDR3 sequence is CASRKTAGVTEAFF. DNA for the CDR3: TGTGCCAGCAGGAAGACAGCTGGGGTCACTGAAGCTTTCTTT.